This TCR beta chain was found in a study of CD8+ T cells in alopecia areata. Study context: Those patients who were treated received oral tofacitinib, which was given at 5 to 10 mg twice daily for moderate-to-severe alopecia areata.

Sequencing used cDNA as its template, made by extracting RNA and reverse transcribing it. Data came from immunoSEQ multiplex PCR; TCRdb stores just in-frame clones and leaves some out. The table lists about 170,000 clones, 58% of them singletons. The CDR3 spans 15 residues. V lost 6 bases, J lost 6 bases, and 18 bases lay in between. Stated treatment: oral pan-JAK inhibitor, 5-10 mg twice daily. CD4+ and CD8+ T cells were sorted from PBMCs. This sequence was found in a human donor with alopecia areata. The source material was CD4+ T cells sorted from blood, sampled between weeks 55 and 65, from a patient treated with tofacitinib. The chain has TRBV23-1 and TRBJ2-1; D tentatively fits TRBD1 or TRBD2 (5 bases each). TRBV23-1 is placed among ORFs of uncertain function. This CDR3 is CASRPGLVAGNEQFF. The DNA of the CDR3 is TGCGCCAGCAGACCGGGGCTAGTCGCTGGCAATGAGCAGTTCTTC.